This TCR beta chain came from a study of blood T cell repertoires in COVID-19. Study context: PBMCs, B-cell-depleted T cells, or T cells were the source of the cDNA or gDNA that made up the material.

Germline lookup yields CDR1 SGHKS and CDR2 YYEKEE (reference sequence). This CDR3 region has 16 residues. The V end lost 4 bases, the J end lost 3 bases, and 20 bases lay between the germline ends. Using immunoSEQ multiplex PCR, the repertoire was profiled, and TCRdb retains in-frame clones only, with some absent. This sample has about 180,000 clones, with roughly 85% found just once. Sequenced: PBMCs or T cells enriched from blood (not recorded which). This clonotype was obtained from a man aged 40-49 years who had recovered from COVID-19. The chain carries TRBV5-5 and TRBJ2-7, with a weak D call TRBD1 (7 bases). The CDR3 nucleotides are TGTGCCAGCAGCCGAGCGGGCAGGGGGATTATCTACGAGCAGTACTTC. The encoded protein is CASSRAGRGIIYEQYF.